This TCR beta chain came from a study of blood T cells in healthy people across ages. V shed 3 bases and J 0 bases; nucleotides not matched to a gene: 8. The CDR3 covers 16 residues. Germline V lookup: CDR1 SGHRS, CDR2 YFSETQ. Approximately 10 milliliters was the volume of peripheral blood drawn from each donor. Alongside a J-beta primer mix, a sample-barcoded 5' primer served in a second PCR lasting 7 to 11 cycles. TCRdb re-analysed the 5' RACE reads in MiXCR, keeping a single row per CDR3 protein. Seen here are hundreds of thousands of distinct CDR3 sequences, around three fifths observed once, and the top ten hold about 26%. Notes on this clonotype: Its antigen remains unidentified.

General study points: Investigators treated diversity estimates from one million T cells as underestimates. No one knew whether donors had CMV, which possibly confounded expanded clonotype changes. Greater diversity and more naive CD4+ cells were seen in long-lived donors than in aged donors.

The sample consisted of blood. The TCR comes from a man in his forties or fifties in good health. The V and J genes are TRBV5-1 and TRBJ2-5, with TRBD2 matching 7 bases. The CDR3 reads CASSSSLGGDQETQYF. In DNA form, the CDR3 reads TGCGCCAGCAGCTCTAGCCTTGGGGGGGACCAAGAGACCCAGTACTTC.